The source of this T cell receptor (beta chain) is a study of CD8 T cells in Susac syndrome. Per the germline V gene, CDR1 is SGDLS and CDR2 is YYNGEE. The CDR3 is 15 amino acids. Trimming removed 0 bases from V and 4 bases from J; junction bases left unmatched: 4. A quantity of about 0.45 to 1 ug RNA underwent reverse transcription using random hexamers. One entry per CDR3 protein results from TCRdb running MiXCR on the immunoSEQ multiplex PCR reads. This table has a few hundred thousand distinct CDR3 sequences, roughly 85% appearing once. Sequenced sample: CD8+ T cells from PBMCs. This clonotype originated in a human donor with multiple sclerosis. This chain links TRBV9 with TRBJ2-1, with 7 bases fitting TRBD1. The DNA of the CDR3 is TGTGCCAGCAGCGTAGTAGGGGGCAAGTACAATGAGCAGTTCTTC. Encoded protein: CASSVVGGKYNEQFF.